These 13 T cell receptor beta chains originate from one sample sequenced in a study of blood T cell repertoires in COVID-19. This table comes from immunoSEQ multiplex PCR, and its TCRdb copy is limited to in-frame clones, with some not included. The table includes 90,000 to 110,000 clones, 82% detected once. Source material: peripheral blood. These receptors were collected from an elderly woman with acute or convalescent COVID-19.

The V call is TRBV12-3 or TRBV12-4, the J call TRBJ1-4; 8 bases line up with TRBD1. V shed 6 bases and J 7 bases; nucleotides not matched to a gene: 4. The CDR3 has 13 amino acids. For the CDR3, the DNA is TGTGCCAGCAGCCCGACAGGGGTTGAAAAACTGTTTTTT. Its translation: CASSPTGVEKLFF.

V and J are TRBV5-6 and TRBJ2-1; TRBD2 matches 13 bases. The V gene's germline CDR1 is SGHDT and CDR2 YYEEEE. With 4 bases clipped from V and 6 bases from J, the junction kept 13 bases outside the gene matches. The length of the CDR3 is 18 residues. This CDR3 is CASSPGLAGVKRSNEQFF. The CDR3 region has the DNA TGTGCCAGCAGCCCCGGACTAGCGGGAGTAAAACGGAGCAATGAGCAGTTCTTC.

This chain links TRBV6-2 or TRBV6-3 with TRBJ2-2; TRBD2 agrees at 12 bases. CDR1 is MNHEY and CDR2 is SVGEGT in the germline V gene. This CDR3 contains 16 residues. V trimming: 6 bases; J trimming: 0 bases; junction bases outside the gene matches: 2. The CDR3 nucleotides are TGTGCCAGCAGCCCTAGCGGGAGGGCGAACACCGGGGAGCTGTTTTTT. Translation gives CASSPSGRANTGELFF.

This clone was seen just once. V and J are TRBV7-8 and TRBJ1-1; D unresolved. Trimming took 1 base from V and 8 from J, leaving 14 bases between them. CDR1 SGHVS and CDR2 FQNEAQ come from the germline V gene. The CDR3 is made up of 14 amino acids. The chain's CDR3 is CASSLGADTQEAFF. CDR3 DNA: TGTGCCAGCAGCTTAGGGGCAGACACACAGGAAGCTTTCTTT. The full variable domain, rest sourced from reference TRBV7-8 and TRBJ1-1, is GAGVSQSPRYKVAKRGQDVALRCDPISGHVSLFWYQQALGQGPEFLTYFQNEAQLDKSGLPSDRFFAERPEGSVSTLKIQRTQQEDSAVYLCASSLGADTQEAFFGQGTRLTVV.

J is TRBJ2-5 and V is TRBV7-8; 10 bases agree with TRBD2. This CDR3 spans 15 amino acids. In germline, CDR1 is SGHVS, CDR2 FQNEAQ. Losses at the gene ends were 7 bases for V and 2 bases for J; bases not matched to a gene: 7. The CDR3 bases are TGTGCCAGCATCAGGACTAGCGGATTTCAAGAGACCCAGTACTTC. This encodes CASIRTSGFQETQYF.

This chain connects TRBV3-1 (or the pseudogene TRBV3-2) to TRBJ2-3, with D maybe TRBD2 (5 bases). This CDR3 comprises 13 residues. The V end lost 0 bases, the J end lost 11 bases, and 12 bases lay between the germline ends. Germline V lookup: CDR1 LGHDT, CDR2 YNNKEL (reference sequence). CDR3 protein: CASSQDTRTRQYF. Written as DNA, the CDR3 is TGTGCCAGCAGCCAAGACACTAGGACCAGGCAGTATTTT.

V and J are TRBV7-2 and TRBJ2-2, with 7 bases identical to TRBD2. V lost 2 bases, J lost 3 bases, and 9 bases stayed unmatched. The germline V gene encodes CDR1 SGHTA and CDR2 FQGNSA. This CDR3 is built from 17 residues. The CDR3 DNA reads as TGTGCCAGCAGCTTAATGGGGGGAGGGCTGGACACCGGGGAGCTGTTTTTT. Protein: CASSLMGGGLDTGELFF. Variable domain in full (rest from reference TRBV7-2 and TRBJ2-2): GAGVSQSPSNKVTEKGKDVELRCDPISGHTALYWYRQSLGQGLEFLIYFQGNSAPDKSGLPSDRFSAERTGGSVSTLTIQRTQQEDSAVYLCASSLMGGGLDTGELFFGEGSRLTVL.

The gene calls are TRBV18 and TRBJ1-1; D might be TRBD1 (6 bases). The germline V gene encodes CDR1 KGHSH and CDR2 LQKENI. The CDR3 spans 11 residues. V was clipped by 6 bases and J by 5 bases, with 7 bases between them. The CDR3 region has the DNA TGTGCCAGCTCCACAGGGACTGAAGCTTTCTTT. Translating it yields CASSTGTEAFF.

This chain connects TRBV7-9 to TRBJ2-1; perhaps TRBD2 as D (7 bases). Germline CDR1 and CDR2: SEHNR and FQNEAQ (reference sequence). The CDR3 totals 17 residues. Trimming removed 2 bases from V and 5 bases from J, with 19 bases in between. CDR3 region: CASSLPGLGGIHNEQFF. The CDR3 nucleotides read TGTGCCAGCAGCTTACCAGGACTAGGGGGAATTCACAATGAGCAGTTCTTC.

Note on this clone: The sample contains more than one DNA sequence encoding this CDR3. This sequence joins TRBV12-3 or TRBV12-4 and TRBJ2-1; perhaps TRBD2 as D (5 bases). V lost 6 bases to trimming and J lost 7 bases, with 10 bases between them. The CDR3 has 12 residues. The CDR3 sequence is CASSLRGNEQFF. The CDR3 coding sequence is TGTGCCAGCAGCCTTAGAGGGAATGAGCAGTTCTTC.

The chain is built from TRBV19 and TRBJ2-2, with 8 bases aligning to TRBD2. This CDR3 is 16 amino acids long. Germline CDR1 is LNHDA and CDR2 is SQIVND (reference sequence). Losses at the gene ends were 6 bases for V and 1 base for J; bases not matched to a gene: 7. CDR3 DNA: TGTGCCAGTAGCCACATGACTAGCGAGAACACCGGGGAGCTGTTTTTT. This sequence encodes CASSHMTSENTGELFF.

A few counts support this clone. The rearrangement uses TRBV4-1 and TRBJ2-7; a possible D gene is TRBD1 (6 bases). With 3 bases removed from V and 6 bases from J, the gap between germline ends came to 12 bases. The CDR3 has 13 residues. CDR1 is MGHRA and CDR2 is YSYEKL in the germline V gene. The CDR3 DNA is TGCGCCAGCAGCCAGCAGGGGAGAACCGAGCAGTACTTC. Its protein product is CASSQQGRTEQYF.

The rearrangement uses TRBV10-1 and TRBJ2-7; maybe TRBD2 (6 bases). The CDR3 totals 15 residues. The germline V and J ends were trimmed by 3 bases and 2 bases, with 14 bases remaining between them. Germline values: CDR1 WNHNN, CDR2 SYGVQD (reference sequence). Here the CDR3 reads CASSDSGTQTYEQYF. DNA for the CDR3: TGCGCCAGCAGTGACTCCGGGACTCAGACCTACGAGCAGTACTTC.